The next 17 T cell receptor beta chains were all read from a single sample in a study of spatial heterogeneity in lung cancer. Documented time point: sample taken at primary tumor resection. Without sorting, whole RNA was sequenced from tumor, nontumor lung or frozen PBMC. In TCRdb, the 5' RACE reads were re-called with MiXCR into one record per CDR3 protein. The data show 40,000 to 50,000 distinct CDR3 sequences, roughly 13% seen once. Here the sequenced sample was PBMCs, taken at surgery. Source of these receptors: a male donor with early-stage non-small cell lung cancer.

This clonotype showed up just a few times. The rearrangement uses TRBV5-1 and TRBJ2-1; 10 bases are shared with TRBD2. The trim removed 0 bases at V and 4 bases at J, leaving 4 bases unmatched. The CDR3 extends over 16 amino acids. Germline CDR1 reads SGHRS; CDR2 reads YFSETQ. The CDR3 region is CASSLVASGGYNEQFF. The DNA of the CDR3 is TGCGCCAGCAGCTTGGTCGCTAGCGGGGGATACAATGAGCAGTTCTTC.

J is TRBJ2-1 and V is TRBV6-2 or TRBV6-3; D possibly corresponds to TRBD2 (5 bases). CDR3 size: 13 residues. Germline V gene lookup returns CDR1 MNHEY and CDR2 SVGEGT. V was shortened by 4 bases and J by 7 bases, with 11 bases between the two germline ends. For the CDR3, the DNA is TGTGCCAGCAGTTGGGTCGGGGTGAATGAGCAGTTCTTC. This translates into CASSWVGVNEQFF.

The chain recombines TRBV5-1 with TRBJ2-7; tentatively, D is TRBD2 (5 bases). The germline V gene has CDR1 SGHRS and CDR2 YFSETQ. The CDR3 consists of 14 residues. With 0 bases removed from V and 5 bases from J, the gap between germline ends came to 12 bases. CDR3 sequence reads: CASSLELRGNEQYF. CDR3 DNA: TGCGCCAGCAGCTTGGAATTACGGGGAAACGAGCAGTACTTC. Together with reference TRBV5-1 and TRBJ2-7, the CDR3 gives the full variable domain: KAGVTQTPRYLIKTRGQQVTLSCSPISGHRSVSWYQQTPGQGLQFLFEYFSETQRNKGNFPGRFSGRQFSNSRSEMNVSTLELGDSALYLCASSLELRGNEQYFGPGTRLTVT.

The rearrangement joins TRBV20-1 to TRBJ1-1; D is unresolved. This CDR3 spans 17 amino acids. Germline V lookup: CDR1 DFQATT, CDR2 SNEGSKA (reference sequence). Deletions cut 0 bases from V and 2 bases from J, with 19 bases between. CDR3 nucleotide sequence: TGCAGTGCTAGAGATCCGCGAGGGCCTTCGGGCAACACTGAAGCTTTCTTT. Translation: CSARDPRGPSGNTEAFF.

The sample holds many counts of this clonotype. The V gene is TRBV12-3 or TRBV12-4, the J gene TRBJ2-1, with unresolved D. With 2 bases removed from V and 9 bases from J, the gap between germline ends came to 11 bases. CDR3 length: 13 amino acids. CDR3 nucleotide sequence: TGTGCCAGCAGTTTATCTCTCCTGGGTGAGCAGTTCTTC. Its protein product is CASSLSLLGEQFF.

This clonotype was seen ten or more times. The chain carries TRBV5-8 and TRBJ2-2; a weak D match, TRBD1 (5 bases). The length of the CDR3 is 17 residues. Per germline, CDR1 SGHTS and CDR2 YDEGEE. Trimming removed 4 bases from V and 1 base from J, with 17 bases in between. The CDR3 DNA sequence: TGTGCCAGCAGCGAAGAACCTACAGGCTGGAACACCGGGGAGCTGTTTTTT. It encodes CASSEEPTGWNTGELFF.

The table lists this clonotype with many counts. The V and J genes are TRBV29-1 and TRBJ2-3; TRBD2 matches 8 bases. The CDR3 spans 17 residues. Germline-derived CDR1 and CDR2 are SQVTM and ANQGSEA. V shed 3 bases, J shed 1 base, and the junction held 12 bases outside the gene matches. CDR3 region: CSVDGTTREGGTDTQYF. The CDR3 DNA sequence: TGCAGCGTTGATGGTACCACACGGGAGGGGGGCACAGATACGCAGTATTTT.

This clonotype turned up a few times. V is TRBV11-2 and J is TRBJ2-3, with D possibly being TRBD1 or TRBD2 (7 bases each). The ends were cut back, 4 bases at V and 8 bases at J, with 19 bases in the middle. From germline, CDR1 is SGHAT and CDR2 FQNNGV. The CDR3 runs to 15 residues. CDR3 sequence reads: CASSSNPTGEGTQYF. The CDR3 DNA follows: TGTGCCAGCAGCTCTAACCCTACAGGGGAGGGTACGCAGTATTTT.

The chain couples TRBV6-7 to TRBJ2-7; D gene unclear. TRBV6-7 is classed as an ORF, of uncertain function. V was pared by 0 bases and J by 2 bases, with 8 bases between. There are 14 residues in the CDR3. CDR3 in DNA: TGTGCCAGCAGTTACTCGAAAAAGGCCTACGAGCAGTACTTC. Translating it yields CASSYSKKAYEQYF.

This clonotype was seen a handful of times. The CDR3 DNA reads TGTGCCAGCAGCTTAGGGGTAGGGACCTACAATGAGCAGTTCTTC. Amino acids: CASSLGVGTYNEQFF. The genes are TRBV11-1 and TRBJ2-1, with D uncertain. V gave up 1 base and J gave up 2 bases, with 9 bases separating them. This CDR3 is 15 amino acids long. The germline CDR1 and CDR2 sequences are SGHAT and FQDESV (reference sequence).

This clonotype was found many times. The V call is TRBV5-1, the J call TRBJ2-5; 9 positions agree with TRBD1. The germline V gene encodes CDR1 SGHRS and CDR2 YFSETQ. The V gene end was trimmed by 4 bases and the J gene end by 5 bases; junction bases not matched to a gene: 6. This CDR3 is built from 14 residues. The CDR3 loop is CASSDHRGQETQYF. CDR3 DNA: TGCGCCAGCAGCGACCACAGGGGGCAGGAGACCCAGTACTTC.

This clonotype was counted only a few times. V and J are TRBV10-3 and TRBJ2-2, with 8 bases identical to TRBD2. From germline, CDR1 is ENHRY and CDR2 SYGVKD. The trim removed 6 bases at V and 3 bases at J, leaving 3 bases unmatched. The CDR3 is 14 amino acids. CDR3 DNA: TGTGCCATCAGGGCGGGAGGAGACACCGGGGAGCTGTTTTTT. Encoded protein: CAIRAGGDTGELFF.

The CDR3 loop is CASRSDAYEQYF. CDR3 DNA sequence: TGTGCCAGCAGATCGGACGCATACGAGCAGTACTTC. The rearrangement joins TRBV2 to TRBJ2-7, with unresolved D. This CDR3 is 12 amino acids long. Germline V gene lookup returns CDR1 SNHLY and CDR2 FYNNEI. Trimming removed 6 bases at V and 4 bases at J, with 10 bases between.

J is TRBJ2-3 and V is TRBV20-1; possible D gene TRBD2, 5 bases. Germline CDR1 reads DFQATT; CDR2 reads SNEGSKA (reference sequence). The germline V and J ends were trimmed by 7 bases and 7 bases, with 18 bases remaining between them. This CDR3 comprises 13 residues. In DNA, the CDR3 is TGCAGTGGCCTGGACCACGCCGGGAATACGCAGTATTTT. Translation gives CSGLDHAGNTQYF.

The rearrangement uses TRBV7-9 and TRBJ2-2; D perhaps matches TRBD2 (6 bases). V was clipped by 4 bases and J by 3 bases, with 9 bases between them. This CDR3 comprises 14 residues. Germline-derived CDR1 and CDR2 are SEHNR and FQNEAQ (reference sequence). CDR3 amino acids: CASSSSVDTGELFF. The CDR3 nucleotides read TGTGCCAGCAGCTCTAGCGTAGACACCGGGGAGCTGTTTTTT. Using reference TRBV7-9 and TRBJ2-2 for the parts outside the CDR3, the full variable domain is DTGVSQNPRHKITKRGQNVTFRCDPISEHNRLYWYRQTLGQGPEFLTYFQNEAQLEKSRLLSDRFSAERPKGSFSTLEIQRTEQGDSAMYLCASSSSVDTGELFFGEGSRLTVL.

The chain has TRBV20-1 and TRBJ2-3, with D possibly TRBD2 on 6 matching bases. The length of the CDR3 is 14 residues. Trimming cost V 2 bases and J 3 bases, with 12 bases left between them. Germline CDR1 and CDR2: DFQATT and SNEGSKA (reference sequence). The CDR3 region is CSARPSVGTDTQYF. The CDR3 bases are TGCAGTGCTAGACCTAGCGTGGGAACAGATACGCAGTATTTT.

There are many counts of this clonotype. V gene TRBV20-1 combines with J gene TRBJ2-4; D remains ambiguous. The germline V and J ends were trimmed by 6 bases and 0 bases, with 15 bases remaining between them. Germline V gene sequence: CDR1 DFQATT, CDR2 SNEGSKA (reference sequence). There are 15 residues in the CDR3. The CDR3 nucleotides read TGCAGTGCAGAACAAGGGCTACTAGCCAAAAACATTCAGTACTTC. Protein: CSAEQGLLAKNIQYF.